This TCR beta chain originates from a study of cytomegalovirus exposure and HLA in healthy donors. Germline-derived CDR1 and CDR2 are SNHLY and FYNNEI. This CDR3 is built from 14 residues. The ends lost 7 bases at V and 0 bases at J; junction bases unmatched: 6. This clone is a singleton in its sample. The PCR employed 60 Vbeta primers together with 13 Jbeta primers. Measured with immunoSEQ multiplex PCR; TCRdb has only the in-frame clones, and not every one. In the table there are 140,000 or so clones, roughly 70% of which are singletons. The material sequenced was PBMCs. The source is a man between 18 and 35 years old in good health and CMV-seropositive. The chain uses TRBV2 and TRBJ2-7; 7 bases align to TRBD2. This chain's CDR3 is CASKRDYPSYEQYF. The CDR3, as DNA: TGTGCCAGCAAACGGGACTACCCCTCCTACGAGCAGTACTTC.